This paragraph covers one T cell receptor (beta chain) sequence. The sample comes from a study of blood T cell repertoires in COVID-19. About the study: Donors in the United States, Italy and Spain gave samples during acute or convalescent COVID-19.

CDR3 length: 16 residues. The ends lost 4 bases at V and 2 bases at J; junction bases unmatched: 8. Germline values: CDR1 LNHDA, CDR2 SQIVND (reference sequence). How the authors handled the data: Estimation of nucleated cell counts was performed using reference gene primer amplification. Generated by immunoSEQ multiplex PCR, the TCRdb table keeps only in-frame clones and is missing some. Clonal size and the V and J genes are those of that table, whereas D and trimming came from the DNA. The table lists roughly 230,000 clones, 82% of them singletons. V is TRBV19 and J is TRBJ1-5, with 7 bases that match TRBD1. The receptor was derived from a woman older than 75 with acute or convalescent COVID-19. The sequenced sample consisted of peripheral blood. The CDR3 reads CASSNRGRDGNQPQHF. As DNA, the CDR3 is TGTGCCAGTAGTAACAGGGGCAGGGATGGCAATCAGCCCCAGCATTTT.